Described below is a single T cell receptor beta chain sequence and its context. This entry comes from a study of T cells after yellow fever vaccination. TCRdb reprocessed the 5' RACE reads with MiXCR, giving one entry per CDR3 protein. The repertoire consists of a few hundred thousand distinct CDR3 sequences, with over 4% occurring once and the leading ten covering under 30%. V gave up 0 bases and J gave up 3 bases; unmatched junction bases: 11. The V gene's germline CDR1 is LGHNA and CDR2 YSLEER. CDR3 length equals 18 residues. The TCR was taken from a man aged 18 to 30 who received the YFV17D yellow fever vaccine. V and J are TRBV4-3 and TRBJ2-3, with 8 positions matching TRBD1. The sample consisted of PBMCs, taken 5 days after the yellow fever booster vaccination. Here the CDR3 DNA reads TGCGCCAGCAGCCAAGATGTGGGCAGGGGGCGCGTGACAGATACGCAGTATTTT. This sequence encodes CASSQDVGRGRVTDTQYF.